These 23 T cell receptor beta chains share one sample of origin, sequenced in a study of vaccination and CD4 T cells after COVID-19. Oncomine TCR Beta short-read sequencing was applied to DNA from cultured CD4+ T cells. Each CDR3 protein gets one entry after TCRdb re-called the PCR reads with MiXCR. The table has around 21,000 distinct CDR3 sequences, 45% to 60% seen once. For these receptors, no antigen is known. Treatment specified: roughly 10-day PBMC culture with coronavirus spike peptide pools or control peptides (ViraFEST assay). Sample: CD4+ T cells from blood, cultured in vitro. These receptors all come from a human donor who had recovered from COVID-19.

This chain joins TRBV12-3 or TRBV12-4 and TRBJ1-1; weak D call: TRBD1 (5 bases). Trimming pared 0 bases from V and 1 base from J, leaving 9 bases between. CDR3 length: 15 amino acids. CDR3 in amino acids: CASSLALGENTEAFF. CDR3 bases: TGTGCCAGCAGTTTAGCGCTGGGGGAGAACACTGAAGCTTTCTTT.

In nucleotides, the CDR3 is TGTGCCAGCAGTTTATCCGCCTCCTTGGGGACCCAGCATTTT. This codes for CASSLSASLGTQHF. V gene TRBV28 combines with J gene TRBJ1-5; D unclear. V shed 1 base and J shed 11 bases, with 15 bases lying between them. The V gene's germline CDR1 is MDHEN and CDR2 SYDVKM. This CDR3 contains 14 residues. Using reference TRBV28 and TRBJ1-5 for the parts outside the CDR3, the full variable domain is DVKVTQSSRYLVKRTGEKVFLECVQDMDHENMFWYRQDPGLGLRLIYFSYDVKMKEKGDIPEGYSVSREKKERFSLILESASTNQTSMYLCASSLSASLGTQHFGDGTRLSIL.

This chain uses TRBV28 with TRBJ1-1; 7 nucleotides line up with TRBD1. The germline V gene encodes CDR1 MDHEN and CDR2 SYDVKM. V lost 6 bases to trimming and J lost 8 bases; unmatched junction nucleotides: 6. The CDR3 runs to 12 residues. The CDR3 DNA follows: TGTGCCAGCAGAACAGGGGACCCCGAAGCTTTCTTT. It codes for CASRTGDPEAFF.

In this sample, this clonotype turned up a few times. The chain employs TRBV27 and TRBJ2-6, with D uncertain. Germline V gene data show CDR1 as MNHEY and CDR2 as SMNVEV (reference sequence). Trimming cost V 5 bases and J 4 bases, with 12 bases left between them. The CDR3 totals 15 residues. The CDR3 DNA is TGTGCCAGCAGTGAGTTGGGCTCCGGGGCCAACGTCCTGACTTTC. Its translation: CASSELGSGANVLTF.

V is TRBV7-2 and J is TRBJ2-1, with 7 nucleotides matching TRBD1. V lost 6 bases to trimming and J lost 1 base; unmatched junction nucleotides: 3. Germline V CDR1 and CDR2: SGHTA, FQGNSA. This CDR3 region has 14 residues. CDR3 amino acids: CASRGQPSYNEQFF. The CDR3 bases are TGTGCCAGCAGGGGACAGCCTTCCTACAATGAGCAGTTCTTC.

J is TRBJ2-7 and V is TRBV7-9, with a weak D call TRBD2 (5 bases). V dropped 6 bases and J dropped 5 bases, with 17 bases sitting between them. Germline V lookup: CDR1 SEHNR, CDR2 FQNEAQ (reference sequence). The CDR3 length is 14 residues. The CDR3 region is CASSRRPSSDEQYF. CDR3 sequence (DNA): TGTGCCAGCAGTAGGAGGCCATCCTCTGACGAGCAGTACTTC.

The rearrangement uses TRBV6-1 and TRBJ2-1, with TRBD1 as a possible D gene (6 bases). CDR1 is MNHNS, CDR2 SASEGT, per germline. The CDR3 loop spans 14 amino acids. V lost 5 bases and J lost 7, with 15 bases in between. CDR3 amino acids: CASSHPPDRNEQFF. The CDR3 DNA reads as TGTGCCAGCAGTCACCCCCCGGACAGAAATGAGCAGTTCTTC.

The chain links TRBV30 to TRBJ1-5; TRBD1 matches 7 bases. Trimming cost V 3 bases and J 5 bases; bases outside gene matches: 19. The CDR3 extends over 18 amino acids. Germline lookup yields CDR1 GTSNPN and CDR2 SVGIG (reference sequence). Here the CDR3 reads CAWSRWTGPSLLDQPQHF. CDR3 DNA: TGTGCCTGGAGCCGGTGGACAGGCCCCTCTTTATTGGATCAGCCCCAGCATTTT.

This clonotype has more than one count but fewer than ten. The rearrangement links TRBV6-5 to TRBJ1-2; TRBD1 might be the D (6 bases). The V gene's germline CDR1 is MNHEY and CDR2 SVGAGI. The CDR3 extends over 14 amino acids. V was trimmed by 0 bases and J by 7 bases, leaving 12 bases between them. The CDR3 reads CASSYSRGASGYTF. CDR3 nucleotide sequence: TGTGCCAGCAGTTACTCGAGGGGGGCAAGTGGCTACACCTTC.

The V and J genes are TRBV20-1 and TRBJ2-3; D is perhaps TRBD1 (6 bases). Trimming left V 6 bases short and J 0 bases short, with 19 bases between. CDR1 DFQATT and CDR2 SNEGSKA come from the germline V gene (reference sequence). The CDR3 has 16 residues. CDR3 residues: CSAYYPRTASTDTQYF. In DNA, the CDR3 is TGCAGTGCCTACTACCCTCGGACAGCTAGCACAGATACGCAGTATTTT.

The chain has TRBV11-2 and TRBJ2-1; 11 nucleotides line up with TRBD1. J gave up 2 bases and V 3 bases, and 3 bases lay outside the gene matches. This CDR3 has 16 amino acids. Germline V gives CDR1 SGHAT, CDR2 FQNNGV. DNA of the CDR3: TGTGCCAGCAGCTTCACGGGACAGGGGGCCTACAATGAGCAGTTCTTC. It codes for CASSFTGQGAYNEQFF. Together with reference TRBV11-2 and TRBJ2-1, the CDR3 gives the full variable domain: EAGVAQSPRYKIIEKRQSVAFWCNPISGHATLYWYQQILGQGPKLLIQFQNNGVVDDSQLPKDRFSAERLKGVDSTLKIQPAKLEDSAVYLCASSFTGQGAYNEQFFGPGTRLTVL.

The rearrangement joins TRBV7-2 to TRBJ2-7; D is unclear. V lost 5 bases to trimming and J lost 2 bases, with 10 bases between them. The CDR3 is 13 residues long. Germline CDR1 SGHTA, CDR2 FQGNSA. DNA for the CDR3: TGTGCCAGCAGCCTTAGGGTGGCCTACGAGCAGTACTTC. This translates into CASSLRVAYEQYF. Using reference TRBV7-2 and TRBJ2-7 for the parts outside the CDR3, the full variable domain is GAGVSQSPSNKVTEKGKDVELRCDPISGHTALYWYRQSLGQGLEFLIYFQGNSAPDKSGLPSDRFSAERTGGSVSTLTIQRTQQEDSAVYLCASSLRVAYEQYFGPGTRLTVT.

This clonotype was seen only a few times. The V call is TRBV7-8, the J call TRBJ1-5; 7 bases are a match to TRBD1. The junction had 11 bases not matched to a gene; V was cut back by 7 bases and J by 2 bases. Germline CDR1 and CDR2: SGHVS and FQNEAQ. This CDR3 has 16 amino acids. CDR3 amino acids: CASTHDRADGNQPQHF. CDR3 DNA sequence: TGTGCCAGCACGCACGACAGGGCGGATGGCAATCAGCCCCAGCATTTT.

This chain's CDR3 is CASSYSPQQLTEAFF. CDR3 DNA sequence: TGTGCCAGCAGTTACTCCCCTCAACAGTTGACTGAAGCTTTCTTT. This sequence joins TRBV6-5 and TRBJ1-1; unclear D gene. The CDR3 totals 15 residues. The germline V gene has CDR1 MNHEY and CDR2 SVGAGI. Trimming removed 0 bases at V and 5 bases at J, with 13 bases between.

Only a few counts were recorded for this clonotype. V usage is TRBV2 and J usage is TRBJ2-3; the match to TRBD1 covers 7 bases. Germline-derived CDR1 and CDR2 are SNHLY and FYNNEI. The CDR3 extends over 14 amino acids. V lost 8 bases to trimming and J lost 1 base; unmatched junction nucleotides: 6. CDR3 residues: CASVQGDGTDTQYF. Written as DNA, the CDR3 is TGTGCCAGCGTTCAGGGGGATGGCACAGATACGCAGTATTTT.

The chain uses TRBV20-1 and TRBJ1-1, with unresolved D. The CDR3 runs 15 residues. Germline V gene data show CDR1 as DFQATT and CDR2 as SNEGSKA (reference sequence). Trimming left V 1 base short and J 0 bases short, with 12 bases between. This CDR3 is CSARGVGRVNTEAFF. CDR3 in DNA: TGCAGTGCTAGAGGGGTAGGTCGGGTGAACACTGAAGCTTTCTTT.

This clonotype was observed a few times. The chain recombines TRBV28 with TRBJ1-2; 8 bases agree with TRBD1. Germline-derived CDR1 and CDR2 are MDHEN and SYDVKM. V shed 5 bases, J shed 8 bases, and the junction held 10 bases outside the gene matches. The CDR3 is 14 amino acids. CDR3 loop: CASSLRDRISGYTF. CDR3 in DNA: TGTGCCAGCAGTCTACGGGACAGGATTAGCGGCTACACCTTC.

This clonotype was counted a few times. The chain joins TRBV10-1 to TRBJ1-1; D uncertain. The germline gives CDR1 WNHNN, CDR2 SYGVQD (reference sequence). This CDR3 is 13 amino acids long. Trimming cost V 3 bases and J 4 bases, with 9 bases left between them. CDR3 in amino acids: CASSDSGRTEAFF. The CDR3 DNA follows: TGCGCCAGCAGTGACAGCGGCCGCACTGAAGCTTTCTTT.

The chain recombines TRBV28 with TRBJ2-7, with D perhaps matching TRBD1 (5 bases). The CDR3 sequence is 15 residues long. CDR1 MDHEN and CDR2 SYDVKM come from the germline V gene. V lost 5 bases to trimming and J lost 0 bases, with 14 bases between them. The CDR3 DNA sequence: TGTGCCAGCAGTCCAGGGTGGCCGGCCTCCTACGAGCAGTACTTC. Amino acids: CASSPGWPASYEQYF.

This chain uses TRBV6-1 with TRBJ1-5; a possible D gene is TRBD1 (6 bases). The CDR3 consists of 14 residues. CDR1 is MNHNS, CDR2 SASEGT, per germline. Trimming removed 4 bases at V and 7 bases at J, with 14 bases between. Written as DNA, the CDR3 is TGTGCCAGCAGTGTTGGGGGGGGCGGACAGCCCCAGCATTTT. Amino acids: CASSVGGGGQPQHF.

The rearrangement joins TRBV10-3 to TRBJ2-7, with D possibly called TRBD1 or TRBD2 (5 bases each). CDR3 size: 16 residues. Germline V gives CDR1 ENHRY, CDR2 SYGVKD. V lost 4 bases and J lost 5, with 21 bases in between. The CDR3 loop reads CAISVRARDGQDEQYF. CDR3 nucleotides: TGTGCCATCAGTGTCCGGGCCAGGGACGGGCAGGACGAGCAGTACTTC.

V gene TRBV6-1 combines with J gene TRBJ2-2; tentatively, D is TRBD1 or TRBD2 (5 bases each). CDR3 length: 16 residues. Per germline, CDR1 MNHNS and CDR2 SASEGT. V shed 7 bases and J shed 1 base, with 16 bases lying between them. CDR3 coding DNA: TGTGCCAGCATCCGACGGGGCAGTAAGAACACCGGGGAGCTGTTTTTT. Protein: CASIRRGSKNTGELFF.

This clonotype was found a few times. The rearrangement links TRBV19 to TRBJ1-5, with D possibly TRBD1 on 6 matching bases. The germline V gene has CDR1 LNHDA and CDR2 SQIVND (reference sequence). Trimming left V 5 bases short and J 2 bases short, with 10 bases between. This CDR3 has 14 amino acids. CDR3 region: CASSPRGGNQPQHF. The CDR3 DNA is TGTGCCAGTAGTCCCAGGGGCGGCAATCAGCCCCAGCATTTT.